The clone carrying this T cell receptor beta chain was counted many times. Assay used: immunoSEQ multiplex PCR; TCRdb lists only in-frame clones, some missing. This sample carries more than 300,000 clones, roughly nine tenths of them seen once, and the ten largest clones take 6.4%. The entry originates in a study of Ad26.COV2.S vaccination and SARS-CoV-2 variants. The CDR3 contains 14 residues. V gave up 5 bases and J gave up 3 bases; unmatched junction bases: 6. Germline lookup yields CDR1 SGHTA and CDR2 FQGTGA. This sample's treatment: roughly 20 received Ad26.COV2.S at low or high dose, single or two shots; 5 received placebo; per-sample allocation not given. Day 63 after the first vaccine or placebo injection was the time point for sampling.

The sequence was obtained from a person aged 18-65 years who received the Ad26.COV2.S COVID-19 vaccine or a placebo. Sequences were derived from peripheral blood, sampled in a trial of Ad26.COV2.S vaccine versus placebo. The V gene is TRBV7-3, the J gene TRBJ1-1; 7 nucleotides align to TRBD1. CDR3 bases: TGTGCCAGCAGCGTGCCGGGACAGCACACTGAAGCTTTCTTT. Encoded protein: CASSVPGQHTEAFF.